The 16 T cell receptor beta chains reported below all come from one sample, sequenced in a study of blood T cells in healthy people across ages. Primers used in a second PCR of roughly 7 to 11 cycles were a sample-barcoded 5' primer and a J-beta primer mix. One entry per CDR3 protein results from TCRdb running MiXCR on the 5' RACE reads. The sample has roughly 1.5 million distinct CDR3 sequences; roughly 43% are singletons. Sequences were obtained from blood. The receptors derive from a young woman in good health.

This clonotype was seen ten or more times. This chain links TRBV29-1 with TRBJ1-2; D possibly corresponds to TRBD1 (5 bases). The CDR3 consists of 12 residues. The germline gives CDR1 SQVTM, CDR2 ANQGSEA. Trimming stripped 7 bases from V and 7 bases from J, with 16 bases between. CDR3 in amino acids: CSGGGQPTGYTF. CDR3 nucleotide sequence: TGCAGCGGGGGCGGCCAACCCACTGGCTACACCTTC. The full variable domain, with the rest looked up from reference TRBV29-1 and TRBJ1-2, is SAVISQKPSRDICQRGTSLTIQCQVDSQVTMMFWYRQQPGQSLTLIATANQGSEATYESGFVIDKFPISRPNLTFSTLTVSNMSPEDSSIYLCSGGGQPTGYTFGSGTRLTVV.

This clonotype showed up just a few times. V is TRBV7-6 and J is TRBJ2-4; D ambiguous. Germline V gene sequence: CDR1 SGHVS, CDR2 FNYEAQ. Trimming removed 5 bases from V and 2 bases from J, with 10 bases in between. CDR3 length equals 14 residues. The CDR3 region is CASSPGGTKNIQYF. The CDR3 coding sequence is TGTGCCAGCAGCCCAGGTGGGACCAAAAACATTCAGTACTTC.

V and J are TRBV27 and TRBJ1-1; 8 bases align to TRBD1. The CDR3 has 14 residues. V shed 0 bases and J 6 bases; nucleotides not matched to a gene: 3. The germline V gene has CDR1 MNHEY and CDR2 SMNVEV (reference sequence). The chain's CDR3 is CASSLSPGGPEAFF. CDR3 coding DNA: TGTGCCAGCAGTTTATCGCCAGGGGGCCCTGAAGCTTTCTTT.

A few counts support this clonotype. The chain couples TRBV7-2 to TRBJ1-4; D gene unclear. The germline gives CDR1 SGHTA, CDR2 FQGNSA. V shed 3 bases and J shed 7 bases, with 21 bases lying between them. The length of the CDR3 is 17 residues. CDR3 loop: CASSFSAPRSGSEKLFF. DNA of the CDR3: TGTGCCAGCAGCTTTTCGGCCCCCCGGTCGGGTAGTGAAAAACTGTTTTTT.

The genes are TRBV10-3 and TRBJ2-3; 9 positions agree with TRBD2. The germline gives CDR1 ENHRY, CDR2 SYGVKD. V shed 8 bases, J shed 5 bases, and the junction held 5 bases outside the gene matches. The CDR3 contains 13 residues. The CDR3 coding sequence is TGTGCCATCGGCGGGAGGGACAGAGATACGCAGTATTTT. Protein product: CAIGGRDRDTQYF.

This clonotype was detected only a few times. This chain uses TRBV5-4 with TRBJ2-3; 14 nucleotides agree with TRBD2. Trimming removed 0 bases from V and 0 bases from J; junction bases left unmatched: 3. The CDR3 is 18 amino acids. Germline CDR1 and CDR2: SGHNT and YYREEE (reference sequence). CDR3 nucleotides: TGTGCCAGCAGCTTGGGACTAGCGGGAGGGCAGAGCACAGATACGCAGTATTTT. Translated, it gives CASSLGLAGGQSTDTQYF.

This clonotype was observed a few times. CDR3 protein: CATSGTQGSYGYTF. Written as DNA, the CDR3 is TGTGCCACCAGCGGAACACAGGGCAGCTATGGCTACACCTTC. The chain combines TRBV15 with TRBJ1-2, with D maybe TRBD1 (6 bases). This CDR3 has 14 amino acids. Germline values: CDR1 LNHNV, CDR2 YYDKDF (reference sequence). The V end lost 5 bases, the J end lost 4 bases, and 14 bases lay between the germline ends.

This clonotype turned up a few times. The J gene is TRBJ1-2, the V gene TRBV4-3, with 8 nucleotides matching TRBD1. The V gene's germline CDR1 is LGHNA and CDR2 YSLEER. V lost 4 bases to trimming and J lost 4 bases; unmatched junction nucleotides: 14. The CDR3 has 17 residues. This CDR3 is CASSPVATGGRGYGYTF. The CDR3 region has the DNA TGCGCCAGCAGCCCGGTCGCTACAGGGGGACGCGGCTATGGCTACACCTTC.

The rearrangement uses TRBV7-2 and TRBJ1-2; TRBD1 is a possible D gene (6 bases). Germline CDR1 SGHTA, CDR2 FQGNSA. Trimming pared 4 bases from V and 0 bases from J, leaving 12 bases between. The CDR3 covers 15 residues. The CDR3 loop reads CASSSIDRTNYGYTF. In DNA form, the CDR3 reads TGTGCCAGCAGCTCCATAGACAGGACTAACTATGGCTACACCTTC.

This clonotype was counted a few times. The V and J genes are TRBV5-1 and TRBJ2-7, with 11 bases matching TRBD1. The CDR3 loop spans 14 amino acids. CDR1 is SGHRS and CDR2 is YFSETQ in the germline V gene. Trimming took 4 bases from V and 5 from J; bases not matched to a gene: 5. The CDR3 region is CASSIGTGGNEQYF. Here the CDR3 DNA reads TGCGCCAGCAGCATCGGGACAGGGGGTAACGAGCAGTACTTC.

A few counts support this clonotype. The chain links TRBV5-1 to TRBJ2-5; D not resolved. CDR1 is SGHRS and CDR2 is YFSETQ in the germline V gene. V was trimmed by 4 bases and J by 0 bases, leaving 13 bases between them. This CDR3 has 15 amino acids. CDR3 sequence: CASSRFGRHQETQYF. The CDR3 DNA reads as TGCGCCAGCAGCCGCTTTGGGCGGCACCAAGAGACCCAGTACTTC.

This clonotype was seen a handful of times. This sequence joins TRBV7-3 and TRBJ1-1, with 8 bases lining up with TRBD1. Germline assignment: CDR1 SGHTA and CDR2 FQGTGA. V lost 5 bases, J lost 1 base, and 6 bases stayed unmatched. This CDR3 region has 15 residues. The CDR3 DNA follows: TGTGCCAGCAGCGAACCGGGACAGGAGAACACTGAAGCTTTCTTT. Its translation is CASSEPGQENTEAFF.

This clonotype was seen only a few times. The V call is TRBV4-1, the J call TRBJ2-7; D is possibly TRBD2 (6 bases). In germline, CDR1 is MGHRA, CDR2 YSYEKL. The CDR3 has 17 residues. Trimming took off 3 bases at V and 4 bases at J, with 22 bases between the two ends. As DNA, the CDR3 is TGCGCCAGCAGCCAGCCTCGGGCCGGGACTGTCAAGTACGAGCAGTACTTC. It is translated as CASSQPRAGTVKYEQYF.

The rearrangement uses TRBV6-2 or TRBV6-3 and TRBJ2-1; 10 bases are a match to TRBD2. The CDR3 covers 14 residues. CDR1 is MNHEY, CDR2 SVGEGT, per germline. Trimming took 6 bases from V and 4 from J; bases not matched to a gene: 3. The CDR3 spells CASRGLAEYNEQFF. DNA for the CDR3: TGTGCCAGCAGAGGACTAGCGGAATACAATGAGCAGTTCTTC.

The chain is built from TRBV7-2 and TRBJ2-3; TRBD2 aligns across 10 bases. Germline V gene lookup returns CDR1 SGHTA and CDR2 FQGNSA. V lost 5 bases, J lost 0 bases, and 11 bases stayed unmatched. The CDR3 length is 18 residues. CDR3 nucleotides: TGTGCCAGCAGCCTTAGACTAACTAGCGGGGCGAGCACAGATACGCAGTATTTT. As protein: CASSLRLTSGASTDTQYF.

The chain links TRBV4-2 to TRBJ2-7, with 11 bases identical to TRBD2. V shed 0 bases and J 12 bases; nucleotides not matched to a gene: 4. This CDR3 has 13 residues. Germline V CDR1 and CDR2: LGHNA, YNFKEQ. CDR3 loop: CASSQDSSGRAYF. The CDR3 coding sequence is TGTGCCAGCAGCCAAGATAGTAGCGGGAGGGCGTACTTC.